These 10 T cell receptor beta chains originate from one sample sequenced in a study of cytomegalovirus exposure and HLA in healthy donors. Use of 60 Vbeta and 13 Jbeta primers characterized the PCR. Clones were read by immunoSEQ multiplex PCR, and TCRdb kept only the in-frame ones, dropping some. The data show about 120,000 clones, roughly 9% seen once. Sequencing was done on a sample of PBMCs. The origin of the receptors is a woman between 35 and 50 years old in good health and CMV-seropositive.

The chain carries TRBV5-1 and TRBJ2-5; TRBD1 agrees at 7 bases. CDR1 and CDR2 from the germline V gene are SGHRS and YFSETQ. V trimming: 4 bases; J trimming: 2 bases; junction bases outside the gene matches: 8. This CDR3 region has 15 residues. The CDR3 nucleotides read TGCGCCAGCAGCCGCGACAGGGTAAATCAAGAGACCCAGTACTTC. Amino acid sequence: CASSRDRVNQETQYF.

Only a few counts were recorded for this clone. CDR3 DNA sequence: TGTGCCAGCAGTGAATTGGGGGGGAAATACACTGAAGCTTTCTTT. This gives the protein CASSELGGKYTEAFF. The rearrangement joins TRBV25-1 to TRBJ1-1, with D perhaps matching TRBD1 (5 bases). CDR3 length: 15 residues. Germline V gene sequence: CDR1 MGHDK, CDR2 SYGVNS. V was clipped by 1 base and J by 3 bases, with 12 bases between them. Filled out from reference TRBV25-1 and TRBJ1-1, the complete variable domain reads EADIYQTPRYLVIGTGKKITLECSQTMGHDKMYWYQQDPGMELHLIHYSYGVNSTEKGDLSSESTVSRIRTEHFPLTLESARPSHTSQYLCASSELGGKYTEAFFGQGTRLTVV.

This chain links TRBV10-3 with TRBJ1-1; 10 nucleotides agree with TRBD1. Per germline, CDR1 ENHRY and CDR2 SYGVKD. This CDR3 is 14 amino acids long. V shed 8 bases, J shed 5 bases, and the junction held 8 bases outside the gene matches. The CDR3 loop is CAIRDRGSRTEAFF. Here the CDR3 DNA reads TGTGCCATCCGGGACAGGGGATCGAGAACTGAAGCTTTCTTT.

The CDR3 spells CASALQGRGSYEQYF. CDR3 sequence (DNA): TGTGCCAGCGCCCTCCAGGGGAGGGGCTCCTACGAGCAGTACTTC. This rearrangement joins TRBV18 to TRBJ2-7; the D gene is possibly TRBD2 (7 bases). V was clipped by 8 bases and J by 0 bases, with 17 bases between them. Per germline, CDR1 KGHSH and CDR2 LQKENI. The length of the CDR3 is 15 residues.

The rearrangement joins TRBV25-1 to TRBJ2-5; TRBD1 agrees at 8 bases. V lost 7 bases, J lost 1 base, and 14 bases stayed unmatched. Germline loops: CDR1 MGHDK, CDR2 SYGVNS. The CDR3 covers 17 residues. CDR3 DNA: TGTGCCAGCACCGAAAATGGGAAAACAGGGGGCCAAGAGACCCAGTACTTC. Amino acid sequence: CASTENGKTGGQETQYF.

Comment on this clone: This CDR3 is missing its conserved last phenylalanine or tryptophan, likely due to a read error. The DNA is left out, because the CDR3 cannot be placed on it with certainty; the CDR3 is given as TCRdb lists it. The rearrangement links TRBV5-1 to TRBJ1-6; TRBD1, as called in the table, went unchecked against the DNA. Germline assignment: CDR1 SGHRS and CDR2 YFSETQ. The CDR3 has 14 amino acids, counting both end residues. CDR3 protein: CASSLGQGGSPIHL.

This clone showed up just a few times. The CDR3 protein is CASSPGRPYEQYF. The CDR3 DNA reads TGTGCCAGCTCACCCGGTCGCCCCTACGAGCAGTACTTC. V usage is TRBV18 and J usage is TRBJ2-7; D call uncertain. This CDR3 is built from 13 residues. Germline CDR1 KGHSH, CDR2 LQKENI. The V gene lost 3 bases and the J gene lost 2 bases, with 8 bases spanning the gap.

The CDR3 DNA is TGTGCCAGCAGCTTAGTCCAGAACACTGAAGCTTTCTTT. Its translation is CASSLVQNTEAFF. V usage is TRBV11-3 and J usage is TRBJ1-1; D remains unclear. The germline V and J ends were trimmed by 1 base and 1 base, with 4 bases remaining between them. This CDR3 has 13 amino acids. CDR1 SGHNT and CDR2 YENEEA come from the germline V gene.

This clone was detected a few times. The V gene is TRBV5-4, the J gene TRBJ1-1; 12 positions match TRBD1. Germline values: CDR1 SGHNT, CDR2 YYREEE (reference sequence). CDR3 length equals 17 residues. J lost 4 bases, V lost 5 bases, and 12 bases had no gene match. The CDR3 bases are TGTGCCAGCAGTCTTCCGGGACAGGGGGCGATCGGCACTGAAGCTTTCTTT. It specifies CASSLPGQGAIGTEAFF.

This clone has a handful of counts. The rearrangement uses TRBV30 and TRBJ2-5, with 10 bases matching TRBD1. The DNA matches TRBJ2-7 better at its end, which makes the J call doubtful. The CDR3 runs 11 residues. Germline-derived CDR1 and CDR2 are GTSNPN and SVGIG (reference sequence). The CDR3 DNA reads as TGTGCCTCCGGGACAGGGGACGAGCAGTACTTC. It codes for CASGTGDEQYF.